Presented here are 8 T cell receptor beta chains from one specimen sequenced in a study of T-cell reconstitution after alpha-beta-depleted transplantation in children. The TCRbeta library was prepared with unique molecular identifiers. MiXCR was run by TCRdb on the PCR reads, yielding one entry per CDR3 protein. The sample holds 240,000 or so distinct CDR3 sequences, roughly 7.7% seen once. The source material was PBMCs, mostly from graft donor cells, sampled 180 days after TCRalphabeta/CD19-depleted stem cell transplant. Receptors originate from a male patient under 18 who had a stem cell transplant for acute lymphoblastic leukemia, so the T cells may come from the graft donor.

This clonotype was counted a few times. The chain recombines TRBV19 with TRBJ2-3; TRBD2 might be the D (5 bases). Germline V gene data show CDR1 as LNHDA and CDR2 as SQIVND (reference sequence). V shed 5 bases and J shed 1 base, with 13 bases lying between them. The CDR3 totals 15 residues. In DNA, the CDR3 is TGTGCCAGTAGTCCCGGGGAGATTGGCACAGATACGCAGTATTTT. Translating it yields CASSPGEIGTDTQYF.

This clonotype was found many times. V usage is TRBV15 and J usage is TRBJ1-1; 11 positions agree with TRBD1. CDR1 LNHNV and CDR2 YYDKDF come from the germline V gene (reference sequence). The J segment lost 5 bases and the V segment lost 2 bases, leaving 1 base of the junction unmatched. This CDR3 comprises 14 residues. The CDR3: CATSRRDRGTEAFF. The CDR3 DNA is TGTGCCACCAGCAGACGGGACAGGGGGACTGAAGCTTTCTTT.

Turning to this clonotype: A single base separates this from a much larger clone, so it may be a read error. V and J are TRBV28 and TRBJ2-7; 12 bases are shared with TRBD2. Per the germline V gene, CDR1 is MDHEN and CDR2 is SYDVKM. The V gene end was trimmed by 6 bases and the J gene end by 1 base; junction bases not matched to a gene: 4. The CDR3 has 15 residues. CDR3 sequence (DNA): TGTGCCAGCAGCTCTAGCGGGAGGGAGTCCTACGAGCAGTACTTC. Its translation is CASSSSGRESYEQYF.

The chain joins TRBV12-3 or TRBV12-4 to TRBJ2-1; 10 bases align to TRBD2. V shed 3 bases, J shed 5 bases, and the junction held 4 bases outside the gene matches. The CDR3 totals 15 residues. The DNA for the CDR3 is TGTGCCAGCAGTTTGGCTAGCGGGAGTAACAATGAGCAGTTCTTC. Translated, it gives CASSLASGSNNEQFF.

The J gene is TRBJ1-5, the V gene TRBV19; TRBD1 agrees at 7 bases. Germline V gives CDR1 LNHDA, CDR2 SQIVND (reference sequence). V lost 8 bases to trimming and J lost 6 bases; unmatched junction nucleotides: 7. This CDR3 contains 13 residues. The CDR3 DNA sequence: TGTGCCAGTTACGACAGGGAAGGTCAGCCCCAGCATTTT. Encoded protein: CASYDREGQPQHF.

This clonotype was seen many times. The chain joins TRBV20-1 to TRBJ2-1; 7 nucleotides align to TRBD2. In germline, CDR1 is DFQATT, CDR2 SNEGSKA (reference sequence). The CDR3 has 11 residues. Germline trimming cut 1 base from V and 12 bases from J; bases unmatched to any gene: 3. For the CDR3, the DNA is TGCAGTGCTAGAGGCGGGGGAGGGCAGTTCTTC. It encodes CSARGGGGQFF.

The chain employs TRBV19 and TRBJ1-5; D is uncertain. The CDR3 extends over 16 amino acids. CDR1 is LNHDA, CDR2 SQIVND, per germline (reference sequence). Between the trimmed V and J ends, which lost 5 bases and 0 bases, there was a span of 14 bases. The CDR3 is CASSPGRPNSNQPQHF. The CDR3 DNA sequence: TGTGCCAGTAGTCCCGGACGGCCAAATAGCAATCAGCCCCAGCATTTT.

This clonotype was observed a few times. The chain is built from TRBV9 and TRBJ2-3, with unresolved D. Germline lookup yields CDR1 SGDLS and CDR2 YYNGEE. The CDR3 extends over 13 amino acids. V was cut by 0 bases and J by 6 bases, with 8 bases left in between. CDR3 sequence: CASSVDLVDTQYF. CDR3 DNA: TGTGCCAGCAGCGTAGATTTGGTGGATACGCAGTATTTT. Using reference TRBV9 and TRBJ2-3 for the parts outside the CDR3, the full variable domain is DSGVTQTPKHLITATGQRVTLRCSPRSGDLSVYWYQQSLDQGLQFLIQYYNGEERAKGNILERFSAQQFPDLHSELNLSSLELGDSALYFCASSVDLVDTQYFGPGTRLTVL.